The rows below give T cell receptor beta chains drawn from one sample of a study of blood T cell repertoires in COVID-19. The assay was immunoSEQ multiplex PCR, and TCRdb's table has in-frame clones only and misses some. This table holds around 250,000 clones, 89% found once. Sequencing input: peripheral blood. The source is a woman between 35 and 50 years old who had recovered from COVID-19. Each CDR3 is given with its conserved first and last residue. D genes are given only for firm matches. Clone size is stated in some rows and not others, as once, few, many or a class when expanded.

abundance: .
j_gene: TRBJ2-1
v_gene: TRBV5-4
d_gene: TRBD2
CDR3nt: TGTGCCAGCAGCTTGCTAGCGGGAGTGAGCAATGAGCAGTTCTTC
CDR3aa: CASSLLAGVSNEQFF

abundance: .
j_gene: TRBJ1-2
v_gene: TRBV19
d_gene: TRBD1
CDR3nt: TGTGCCAGTAGCCTCCCAGGGACAGGGGAAGGCTACACCTTC
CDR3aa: CASSLPGTGEGYTF

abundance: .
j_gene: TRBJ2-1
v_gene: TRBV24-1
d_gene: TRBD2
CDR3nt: TGTGCCACCAGTGATTCCGGGACTAGCATAAATGAGCAGTTCTTC
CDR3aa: CATSDSGTSINEQFF

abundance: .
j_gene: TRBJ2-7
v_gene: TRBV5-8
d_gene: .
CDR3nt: TGTGCCAGCAGCTCCCGGGGAATCTACGAGCAGTACTTC
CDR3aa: CASSSRGIYEQYF

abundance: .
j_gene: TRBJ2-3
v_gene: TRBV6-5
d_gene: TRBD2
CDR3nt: TGTGCCAGCAGTTCCGGGACTAGCGGGAGCACAGATACGCAGTATTTT
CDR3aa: CASSSGTSGSTDTQYF

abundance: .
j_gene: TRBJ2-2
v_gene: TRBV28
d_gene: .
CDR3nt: TGTGCCAGCAGCCTGAGCGGCGCCGGGGAGCTGTTTTTT
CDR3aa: CASSLSGAGELFF

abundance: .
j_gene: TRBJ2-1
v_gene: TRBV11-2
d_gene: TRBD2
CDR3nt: TGTGCCAGCAGCTTAGCACGGACTAGCGGGAGATACAATGAGCAGTTCTTC
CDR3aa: CASSLARTSGRYNEQFF

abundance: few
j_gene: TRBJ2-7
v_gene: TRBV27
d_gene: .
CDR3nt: TGTGCTTCGAAAACGAGCGCTTCCTACGAGCAGTACTTC
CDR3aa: CASKTSASYEQYF

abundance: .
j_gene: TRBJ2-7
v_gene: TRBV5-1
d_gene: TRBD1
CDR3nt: TGCGCCAGCAGCCCGACCCCCGGACAGGGAGCCCGCTCCTACGAGCAGTACTTC
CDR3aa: CASSPTPGQGARSYEQYF

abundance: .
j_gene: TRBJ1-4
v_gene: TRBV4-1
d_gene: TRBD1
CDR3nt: TGCGCCAGCAGCCAAGAACCCGGGACAGCGAATGAAAAACTGTTTTTT
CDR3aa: CASSQEPGTANEKLFF

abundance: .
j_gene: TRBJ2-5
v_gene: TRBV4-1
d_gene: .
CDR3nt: TGCGCCAGCAGCCAACACCCTCCGACAGGCAGCCAAGAGACCCAGTACTTC
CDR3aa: CASSQHPPTGSQETQYF

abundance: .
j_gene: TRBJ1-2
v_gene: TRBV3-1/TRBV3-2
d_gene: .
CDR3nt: TGTGCCAGCAGGTACGACAGTGGTGGTGGCTACACCTTC
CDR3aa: CASRYDSGGGYTF

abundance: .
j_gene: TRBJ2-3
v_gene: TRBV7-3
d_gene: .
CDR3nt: TGTGCCAGCAGCTTAGGGGTGGAGGGTACGCAGTATTTT
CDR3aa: CASSLGVEGTQYF

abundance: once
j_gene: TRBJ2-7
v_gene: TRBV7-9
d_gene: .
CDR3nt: TGTGCCAGCACCCTACAGGGAACCTACGAGCAGTACTTC
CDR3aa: CASTLQGTYEQYF

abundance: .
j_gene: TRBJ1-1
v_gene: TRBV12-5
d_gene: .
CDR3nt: TGTGCTAGTGGTTTCGGGATGGGGAACACTGAAGCTTTCTTT
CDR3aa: CASGFGMGNTEAFF

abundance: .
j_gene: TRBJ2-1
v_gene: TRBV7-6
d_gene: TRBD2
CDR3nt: TGTGCCAGCCCGACTAGCGGGAGGCCGCGGGATGAGCAGTTCTTC
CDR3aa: CASPTSGRPRDEQFF

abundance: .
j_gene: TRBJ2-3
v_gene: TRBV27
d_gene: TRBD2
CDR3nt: TGTGCCAGCAGCCGGATGGGACTAGCGTCTAGCACAGATACGCAGTATTTT
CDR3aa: CASSRMGLASSTDTQYF

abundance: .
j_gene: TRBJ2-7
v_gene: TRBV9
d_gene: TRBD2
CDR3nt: TGTGCCAGCAGCGGCGGGACTAGCGGGAGGTTGTACTTC
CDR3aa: CASSGGTSGRLYF

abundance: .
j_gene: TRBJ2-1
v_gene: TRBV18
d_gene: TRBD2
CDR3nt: TGTGCCAGCTCAGGCGGGACCGGGACTAGCGGGAGTAAGGAGTTCTTC
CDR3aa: CASSGGTGTSGSKEFF

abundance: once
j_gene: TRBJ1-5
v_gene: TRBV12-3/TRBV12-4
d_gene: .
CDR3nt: TGTGCCAGCAGTTTCGGTCAGCCCCAGCATTTT
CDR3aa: CASSFGQPQHF

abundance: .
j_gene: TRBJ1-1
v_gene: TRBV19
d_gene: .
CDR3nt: TGTGCCAGTAGTGAAGACAGGTTCAACACTGAAGCTTTCTTT
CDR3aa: CASSEDRFNTEAFF

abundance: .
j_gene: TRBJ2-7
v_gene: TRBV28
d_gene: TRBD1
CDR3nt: TGTGCCAGCAGTCAGGACAGGGGGACCTACGAGCAGTACTTC
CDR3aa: CASSQDRGTYEQYF

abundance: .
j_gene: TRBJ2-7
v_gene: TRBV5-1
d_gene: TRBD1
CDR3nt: TGCGCCAGCAGCCAGGACAGGGAGTATGACGAGCAGTACTTC
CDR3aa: CASSQDREYDEQYF

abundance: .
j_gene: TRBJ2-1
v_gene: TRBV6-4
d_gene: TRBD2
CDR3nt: TGTGCCAGCAGTAGCCCCTTGGAGGGTGCGGGAGGGAGCTCCTACAATGAGCAGTTCTTC
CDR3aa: CASSSPLEGAGGSSYNEQFF

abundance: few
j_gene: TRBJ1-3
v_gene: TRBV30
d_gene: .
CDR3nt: TGTGCCTGGAGTGCGGGGGGAAACACCATATATTTT
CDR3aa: CAWSAGGNTIYF

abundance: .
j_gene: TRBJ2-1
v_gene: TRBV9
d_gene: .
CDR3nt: TGTGCCAGCAGGAAGGCCGGTACCGACTACGGTGAGCAGTTCTTC
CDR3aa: CASRKAGTDYGEQFF

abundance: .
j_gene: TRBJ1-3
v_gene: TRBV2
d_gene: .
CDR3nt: TGTGCCAGCAGTGTCCCCACGCGGGATTACTCTGGAAACACCATATATTTT
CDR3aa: CASSVPTRDYSGNTIYF

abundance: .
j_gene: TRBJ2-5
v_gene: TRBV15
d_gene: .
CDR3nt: TGTGCCACCAGCAGAGACAGGGGTAGCGAGACCCAGTACTTC
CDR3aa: CATSRDRGSETQYF

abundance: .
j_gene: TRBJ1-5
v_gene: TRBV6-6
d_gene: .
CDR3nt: TGTGCCAGCAGCGGAGCCGGGGCTGGGGGGAATCAGCCCCAGCATTTT
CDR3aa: CASSGAGAGGNQPQHF

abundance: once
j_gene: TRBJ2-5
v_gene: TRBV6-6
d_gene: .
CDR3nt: TGTGCCAGCAGACGGGAACAGGGCTGGGGACCAGAGACCCAGTACTTC
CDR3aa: CASRREQGWGPETQYF

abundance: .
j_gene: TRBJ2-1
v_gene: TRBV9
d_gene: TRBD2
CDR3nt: TGTGCCAGCAGCCTAGCCGGGACTAGCGGAAATGAGCAGTTCTTC
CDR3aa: CASSLAGTSGNEQFF

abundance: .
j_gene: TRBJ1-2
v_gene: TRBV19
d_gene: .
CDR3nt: TGTGCCAGTAGGGAGCTCGTGGACTATGGCTACACCTTC
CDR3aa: CASRELVDYGYTF

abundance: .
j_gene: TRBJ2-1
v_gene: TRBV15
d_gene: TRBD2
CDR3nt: TGTGCCACCAGCAGACACGTGGTAGCGGGTACCAATGAGCAGTTCTTC
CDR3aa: CATSRHVVAGTNEQFF

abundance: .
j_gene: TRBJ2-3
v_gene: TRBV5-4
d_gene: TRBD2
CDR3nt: TGTGCCAGCAGCGTGGGGGGGACTAGTCTCCGCGGGGATACGCAGTATTTT
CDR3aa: CASSVGGTSLRGDTQYF

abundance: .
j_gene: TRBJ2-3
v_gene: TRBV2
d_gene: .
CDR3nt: TGTGCCAGCGAAACAGAAACCACAGATACGCAGTATTTT
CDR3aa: CASETETTDTQYF

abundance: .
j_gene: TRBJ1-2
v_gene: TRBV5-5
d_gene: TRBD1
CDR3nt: TGTGCCAGCAGCTCCTCCGGGACAGGGGTTGGCTACACCTTC
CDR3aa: CASSSSGTGVGYTF

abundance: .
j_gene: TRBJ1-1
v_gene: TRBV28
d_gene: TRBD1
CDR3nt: TGTGCCAGCAGCCGTCCCGGGACAGGGAACACTGAAGCTTTCTTT
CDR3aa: CASSRPGTGNTEAFF

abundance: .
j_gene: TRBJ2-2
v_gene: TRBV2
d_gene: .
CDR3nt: TGTGCCAGCGGAGGCCAGCCCACCGGGGAGCTGTTTTTT
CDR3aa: CASGGQPTGELFF

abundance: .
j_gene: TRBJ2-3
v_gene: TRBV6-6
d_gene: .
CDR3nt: TGTGCCACCTCCAACGCGGGCCTTGGATCAGATACGCAGTATTTT
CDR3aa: CATSNAGLGSDTQYF

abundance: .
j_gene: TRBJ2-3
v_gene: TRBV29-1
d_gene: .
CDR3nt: TGCAGCGTGGCACCGGATACGCAGTATTTT
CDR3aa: CSVAPDTQYF

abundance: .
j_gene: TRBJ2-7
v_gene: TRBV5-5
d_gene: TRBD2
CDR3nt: TGTGCCAGCAGCTGGGGACTAGCGGGAAACTACGAGCAGTACTTC
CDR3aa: CASSWGLAGNYEQYF

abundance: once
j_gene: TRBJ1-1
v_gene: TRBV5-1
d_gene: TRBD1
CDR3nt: TGCGCCAGCAGGACAGGGGGCACTGAAGCTTTCTTT
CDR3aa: CASRTGGTEAFF

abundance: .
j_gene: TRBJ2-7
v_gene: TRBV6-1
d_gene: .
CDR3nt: TGTGCCAGCAGTGAATCGGGCAGGGGTGACGAGCAGTACTTC
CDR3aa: CASSESGRGDEQYF

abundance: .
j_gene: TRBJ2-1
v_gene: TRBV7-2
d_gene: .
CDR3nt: TGTGCCAGCAGCCCACGTCAGGCTAGCGTGGAGCAGTTCTTC
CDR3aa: CASSPRQASVEQFF

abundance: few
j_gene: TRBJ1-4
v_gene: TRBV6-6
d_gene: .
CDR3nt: TGTGCCAGCAGTTCACAGGAAAAACTGTTTTTT
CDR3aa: CASSSQEKLFF

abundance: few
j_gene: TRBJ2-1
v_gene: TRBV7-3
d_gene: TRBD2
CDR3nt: TGTGCCAGCAGCCGGACTAGCGGGAGTCTCCTCTCCTACAATGAGCAGTTCTTC
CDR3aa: CASSRTSGSLLSYNEQFF

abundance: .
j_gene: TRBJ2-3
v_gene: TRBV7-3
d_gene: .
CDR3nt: TGTGCCAGCAGCGGAACTAGTGCCGGGGCAGATACGCAGTATTTT
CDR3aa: CASSGTSAGADTQYF

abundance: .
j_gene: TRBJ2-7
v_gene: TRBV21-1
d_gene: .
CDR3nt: TGTGCCAGCAGCTCCTTAGCGGGAGTATACTACGAGCAGTACTTC
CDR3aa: CASSSLAGVYYEQYF

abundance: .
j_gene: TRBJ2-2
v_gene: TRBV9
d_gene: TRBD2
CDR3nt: TGTGCCAGCAGCCGCCTAGCGGGAGGGACCGGGGAGCTGTTTTTT
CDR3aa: CASSRLAGGTGELFF

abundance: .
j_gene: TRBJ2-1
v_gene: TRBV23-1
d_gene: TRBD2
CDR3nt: TGCGCCAGCAGTCAATCGTGGGTAGCGGGGAGCTCCTACAATGAGCAGTTCTTC
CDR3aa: CASSQSWVAGSSYNEQFF

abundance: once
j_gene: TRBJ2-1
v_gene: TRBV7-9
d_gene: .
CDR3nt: TGTGCCAGCAGCTCCGCCAGTGGCTCCTACAATGAGCAGTTCTTC
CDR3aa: CASSSASGSYNEQFF

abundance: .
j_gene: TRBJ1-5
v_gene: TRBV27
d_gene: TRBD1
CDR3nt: TGTGCCAGCAGTTCAGGGACAGATCTAAATCAGCCCCAGCATTTT
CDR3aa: CASSSGTDLNQPQHF

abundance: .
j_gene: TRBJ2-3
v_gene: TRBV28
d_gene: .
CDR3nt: TGTGCCAGCAGTTTCGCAGGAAGCACAGATACGCAGTATTTT
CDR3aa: CASSFAGSTDTQYF

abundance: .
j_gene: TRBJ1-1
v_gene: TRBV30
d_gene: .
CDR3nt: TGTGCCGCGGACACCCCGAACACTGAAGCTTTCTTT
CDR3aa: CAADTPNTEAFF

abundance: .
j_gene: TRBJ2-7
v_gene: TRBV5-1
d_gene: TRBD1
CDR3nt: TGCGCCAGCAGCAGACAGGGGGTACGCGAGCAGTACTTC
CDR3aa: CASSRQGVREQYF

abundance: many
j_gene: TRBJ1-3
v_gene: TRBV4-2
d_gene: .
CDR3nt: TGTGCCAGCAGCCAAGAAGTTGTAGATCTCCAAGCCATATATTTT
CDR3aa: CASSQEVVDLQAIYF

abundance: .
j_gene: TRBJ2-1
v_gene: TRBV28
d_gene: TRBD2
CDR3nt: TGTGCCAGCAGTTATAGCGGGAGTGGCTACAATGAGCAGTTCTTC
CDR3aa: CASSYSGSGYNEQFF

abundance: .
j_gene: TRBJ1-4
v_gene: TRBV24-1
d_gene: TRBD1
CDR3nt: TGTGCCACCAGTGACCCCGGACAGGGGGCGTATGAAAAACTGTTTTTT
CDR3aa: CATSDPGQGAYEKLFF

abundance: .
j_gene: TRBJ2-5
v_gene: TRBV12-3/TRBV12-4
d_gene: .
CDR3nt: TGTGCCAGCAGACTCAGGGAAGAGACCCAGTACTTC
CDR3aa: CASRLREETQYF

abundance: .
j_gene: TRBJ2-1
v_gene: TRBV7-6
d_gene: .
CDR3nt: TGTGCCAGCAGCCCCCGAGACAGTGCGGACAATGAGCAGTTCTTC
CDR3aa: CASSPRDSADNEQFF